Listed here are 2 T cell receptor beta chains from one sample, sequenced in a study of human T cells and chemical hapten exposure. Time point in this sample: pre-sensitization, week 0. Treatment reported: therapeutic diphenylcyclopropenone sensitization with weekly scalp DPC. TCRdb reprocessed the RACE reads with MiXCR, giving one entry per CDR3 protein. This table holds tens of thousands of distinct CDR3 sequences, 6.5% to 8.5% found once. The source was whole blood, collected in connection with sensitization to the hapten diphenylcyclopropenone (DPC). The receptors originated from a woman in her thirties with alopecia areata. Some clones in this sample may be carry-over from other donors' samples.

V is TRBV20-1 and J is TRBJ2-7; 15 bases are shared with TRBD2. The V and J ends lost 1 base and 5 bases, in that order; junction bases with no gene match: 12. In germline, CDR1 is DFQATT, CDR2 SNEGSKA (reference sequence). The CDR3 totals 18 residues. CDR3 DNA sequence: TGCAGTGCTAGAGTCCCCGGACTAGCGGGGGGGCCGGGGAACGAGCAGTACTTC. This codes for CSARVPGLAGGPGNEQYF.

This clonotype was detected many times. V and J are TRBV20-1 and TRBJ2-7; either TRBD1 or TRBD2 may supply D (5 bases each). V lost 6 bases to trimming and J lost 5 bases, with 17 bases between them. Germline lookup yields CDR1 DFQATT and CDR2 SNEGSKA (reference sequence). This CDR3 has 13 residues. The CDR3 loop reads CSAVVAGTNEQYF. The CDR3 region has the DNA TGCAGTGCGGTAGTGGCAGGGACGAACGAGCAGTACTTC.